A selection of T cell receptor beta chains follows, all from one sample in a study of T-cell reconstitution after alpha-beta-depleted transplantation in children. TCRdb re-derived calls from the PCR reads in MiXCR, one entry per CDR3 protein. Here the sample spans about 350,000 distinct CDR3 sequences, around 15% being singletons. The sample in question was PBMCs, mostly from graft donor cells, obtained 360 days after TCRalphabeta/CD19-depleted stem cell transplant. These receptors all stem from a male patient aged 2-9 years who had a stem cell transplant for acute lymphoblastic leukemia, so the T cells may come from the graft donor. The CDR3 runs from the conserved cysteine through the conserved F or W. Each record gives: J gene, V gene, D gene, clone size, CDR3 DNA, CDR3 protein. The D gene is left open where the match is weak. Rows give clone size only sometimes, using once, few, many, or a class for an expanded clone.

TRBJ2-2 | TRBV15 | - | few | TGTGCCACCAGCAGAGATGGGTGGGCCGGGGAGCTGTTTTTT | CATSRDGWAGELFF
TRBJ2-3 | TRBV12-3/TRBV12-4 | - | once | TGTGCCTCTCGAGGGGCCTATAGCACAGATACGCAGTATTTT | CASRGAYSTDTQYF
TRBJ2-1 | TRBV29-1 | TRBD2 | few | TGCAGCGTTGGGCGCGGGTGGGGAGGGAACTACAATGAGCAGTTCTTC | CSVGRGWGGNYNEQFF
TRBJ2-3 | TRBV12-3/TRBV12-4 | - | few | TGTGCCAGCAGTTTAGCCTTGGCCGATACGCAGTATTTT | CASSLALADTQYF
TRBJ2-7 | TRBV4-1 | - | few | TGCGCCAGCAGCCAAGATGCGTCCTTGGCAAACGAGCAGTACTTC | CASSQDASLANEQYF
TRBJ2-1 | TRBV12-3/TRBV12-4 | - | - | TGTGCCAGCAGTTTACCGCCCAGCGGCAATGAGCAGTTCTTC | CASSLPPSGNEQFF
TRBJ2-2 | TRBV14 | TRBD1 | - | TGTGCCAGCAGACGGGGACAGGGGATCGAGTCGGCCGGGGAGCTGTTTTTT | CASRRGQGIESAGELFF
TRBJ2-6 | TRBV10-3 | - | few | TGTGCCATCAGTGATGTAAGGGTCTCTGGGGCCAACGTCCTGACTTTC | CAISDVRVSGANVLTF
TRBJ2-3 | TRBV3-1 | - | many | TGTGCCAGCAGCCCCCAGCGGGTTACCACAGATACGCAGTATTTT | CASSPQRVTTDTQYF
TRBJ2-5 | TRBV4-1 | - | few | TGCGCCAGCAGCCTAACAGATCCGGGGGAGACCCAGTACTTC | CASSLTDPGETQYF
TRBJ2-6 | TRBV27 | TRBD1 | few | TGTGCCAGCAGTACTACGACAGGGGTAGGGGCCAACGTCCTGACTTTC | CASSTTTGVGANVLTF
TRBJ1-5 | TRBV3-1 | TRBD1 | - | TGTGCCAGCAGCCCCAGCCAGGGACAGGTCCTCGATCAGCCCCAGCATTTT | CASSPSQGQVLDQPQHF
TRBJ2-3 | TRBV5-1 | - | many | TGCGCCAGCAGCTTGGGAACTAGCACAGATACGCAGTATTTT | CASSLGTSTDTQYF
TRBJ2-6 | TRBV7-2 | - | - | TGTGCCAGCAGCTTATCCGGCACAACGACTGGGGCCAACGTCCTGACTTTC | CASSLSGTTTGANVLTF
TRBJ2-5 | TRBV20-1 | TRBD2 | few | TGCAGTGCTAGAGCCCGGACTAGTCAAGAGACCCAGTACTTC | CSARARTSQETQYF
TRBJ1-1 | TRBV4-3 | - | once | TGCGCCAGCAGCCAAGATGGGGGCCGGGGGGGCACTGAAGCTTTCTTT | CASSQDGGRGGTEAFF
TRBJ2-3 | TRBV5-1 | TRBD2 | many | TGCGCCAGCAGCCCCGGGACAGTTCTAGCGGGAGTCGATACGCAGTATTTT | CASSPGTVLAGVDTQYF
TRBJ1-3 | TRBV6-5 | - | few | TGTGCCAGCAGTTATAGGACGTCAAGCTCTGGAAACACCATATATTTT | CASSYRTSSSGNTIYF
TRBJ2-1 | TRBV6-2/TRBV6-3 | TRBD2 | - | TGTGCCACCCTGGGACTAGCGGGATTAAGCTCCTACAATGAGCAGTTCTTC | CATLGLAGLSSYNEQFF
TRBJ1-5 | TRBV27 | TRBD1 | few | TGTGCCAGCAGTCCGGACAGGCTCAATCAGCCCCAGCATTTT | CASSPDRLNQPQHF
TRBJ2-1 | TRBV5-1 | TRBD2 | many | TGCGCCAGCAGCTTAGGGCTAGCGGGAGGGGATGAGCAGTTCTTC | CASSLGLAGGDEQFF
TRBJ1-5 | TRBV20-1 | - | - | TGCAGTGCTATCCGGGACGGCCATCAGCCCCAGCATTTT | CSAIRDGHQPQHF
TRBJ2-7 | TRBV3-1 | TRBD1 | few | TGTGCCAGCGGGCCGACAGGGATCCACGAGCAGTACTTC | CASGPTGIHEQYF
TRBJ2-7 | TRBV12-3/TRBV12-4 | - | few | TGTGCCAGCAGTGACAGTTCTTTTTACGAGCAGTACTTC | CASSDSSFYEQYF
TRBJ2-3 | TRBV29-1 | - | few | TGCAGCGTTTTGGGACCCCGTGTGGATACGCAGTATTTT | CSVLGPRVDTQYF
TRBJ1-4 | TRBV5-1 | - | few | TGCGCCAGCAAGAGAGCAACTAATGAAAAACTGTTTTTT | CASKRATNEKLFF
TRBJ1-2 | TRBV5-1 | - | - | TGCGCCAGCAGCTTCGTCTCGGGCTATGGCTACACCTTC | CASSFVSGYGYTF
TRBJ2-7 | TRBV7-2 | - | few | TGTGCCAGCAGCTTGGCGGGGGCGGGTCCCTACGAGCAGTACTTC | CASSLAGAGPYEQYF
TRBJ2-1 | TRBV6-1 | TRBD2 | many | TGTGCCAGCGCGGGGGTAAGCTCCTACAATGAGCAGTTCTTC | CASAGVSSYNEQFF
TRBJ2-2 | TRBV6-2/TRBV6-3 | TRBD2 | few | TGTGCCAGCAAGGGACTAGCGGTCCAACTAAACACCGGGGAGCTGTTTTTT | CASKGLAVQLNTGELFF
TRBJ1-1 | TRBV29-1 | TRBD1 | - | TGCAGCGCCAGACAGGGTAGAGCTGAAGCTTTCTTT | CSARQGRAEAFF
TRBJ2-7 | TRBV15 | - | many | TGTGCCACCAGCGAACTCTTTTTACCCCGGGACCCCTACGAGCAGTACTTC | CATSELFLPRDPYEQYF
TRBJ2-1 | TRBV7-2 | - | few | TGTGCCAGCAGCTTAGCGGGACGACGCTACAATGAGCAGTTCTTC | CASSLAGRRYNEQFF
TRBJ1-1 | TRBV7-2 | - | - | TGTGCCAGCAGCGCAGGGCAAAGCAGAATGAACACTGAAGCTTTCTTT | CASSAGQSRMNTEAFF
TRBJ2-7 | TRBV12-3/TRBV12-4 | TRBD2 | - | TGTGCCAGCAGTCTCCCGACCCTTAGCGGGGGCTCCTACGAGCAGTACTTC | CASSLPTLSGGSYEQYF
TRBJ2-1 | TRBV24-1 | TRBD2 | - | TGTGCCACCAGTGATCCTAGCGGGAGGTTTTTCGATGAGCAGTTCTTC | CATSDPSGRFFDEQFF